A single sample gave rise to the 19 T cell receptor beta chains below, sequenced in a study of T-cell memory formation after mild COVID-19. MiXCR, run by TCRdb on the 5' RACE reads, gives a single entry per CDR3 protein. The sample shows roughly 380,000 distinct CDR3 sequences, 28% of them seen only once. Specimen: PBMCs or a T cell subset sorted from them (not recorded which). Receptors were obtained from an adult woman who had mild COVID-19 (a few samples of this study predate the infection). Cell type and time point are not known.

The rearrangement links TRBV3-1 to TRBJ1-1; a possible D gene is TRBD1 (6 bases). Per the germline V gene, CDR1 is LGHDT and CDR2 is YNNKEL (reference sequence). The V end lost 5 bases, the J end lost 1 base, and 17 bases lay between the germline ends. This CDR3 has 16 residues. The CDR3, as DNA: TGTGCCAGCAGCTCCTCCGGGACAATCAGGAACACTGAAGCTTTCTTT. Protein: CASSSSGTIRNTEAFF.

This clonotype was picked up a small number of times. This sequence joins TRBV20-1 and TRBJ1-2; 7 bases align to TRBD1. V gave up 5 bases and J gave up 2 bases; unmatched junction bases: 5. The CDR3 runs to 13 residues. Germline loops: CDR1 DFQATT, CDR2 SNEGSKA (reference sequence). The CDR3 here is CSAGARGNYGYTF. The CDR3 DNA is TGCAGTGCTGGGGCCAGGGGGAACTATGGCTACACCTTC.

The table lists this clonotype with a few counts. The chain links TRBV12-3 or TRBV12-4 to TRBJ2-3, with 7 positions matching TRBD2. The CDR3 spans 14 residues. J gave up 5 bases and V 6 bases, and 8 bases lay outside the gene matches. The CDR3 loop reads CASRSTSRGDTQYF. Written as DNA, the CDR3 is TGTGCCAGCAGGTCGACTAGCCGCGGAGATACGCAGTATTTT.

Only a few counts were recorded for this clonotype. The gene calls are TRBV25-1 and TRBJ1-1; 9 bases align to TRBD1. CDR3 size: 17 residues. After removal of 0 bases from V and 5 bases from J, the junction contained 10 bases not matched to a gene. Germline V CDR1 and CDR2: MGHDK, SYGVNS. As DNA, the CDR3 is TGTGCCAGCAGTGAATATGAACGAACAGGGGGCCGGACTGAAGCTTTCTTT. Protein: CASSEYERTGGRTEAFF.

This clonotype was detected many times. The chain is built from TRBV24-1 and TRBJ2-7; 7 bases are shared with TRBD2. Germline V gene lookup returns CDR1 KGHDR and CDR2 SFDVKD. J lost 3 bases, V lost 5 bases, and 3 bases had no gene match. This CDR3 spans 13 amino acids. The CDR3 nucleotides are TGTGCCACCAGTGCGGGGGGTTACTACGAGCAGTACTTC. The encoded protein is CATSAGGYYEQYF.

This clonotype was recorded at least ten times. The chain joins TRBV20-1 to TRBJ1-1; D unresolved. Germline CDR1 DFQATT, CDR2 SNEGSKA (reference sequence). Between the trimmed V and J ends, which lost 5 bases and 3 bases, there was a span of 16 bases. This CDR3 is built from 14 residues. The CDR3 DNA sequence: TGCAGTGCTCATCACCGGGCCGGTTACACTGAAGCTTTCTTT. Its translation is CSAHHRAGYTEAFF.

In this sample, this clonotype turned up a few times. This rearrangement joins TRBV12-3 or TRBV12-4 to TRBJ2-7; weak D call: TRBD2 (6 bases). The CDR3 loop spans 14 amino acids. V lost 5 bases and J 3 bases, leaving 14 bases between the germline ends. In nucleotides, the CDR3 is TGTGCCAGCAGTCACCCCGGGACTGTCTACGAGCAGTACTTC. It translates to CASSHPGTVYEQYF.

This clonotype was counted between two and nine times. The chain recombines TRBV29-1 with TRBJ2-3; unclear D gene. This CDR3 contains 15 residues. Looked up from germline, CDR1 is SQVTM and CDR2 is ANQGSEA. Trimming took 4 bases from V and 0 from J, leaving 14 bases between them. This chain's CDR3 is CSVGARSSSTDTQYF. The CDR3 nucleotides are TGCAGCGTTGGGGCGAGGTCTTCTAGCACAGATACGCAGTATTTT.

The chain links TRBV5-1 to TRBJ2-1, with a tentative D call TRBD1 (5 bases). The CDR3 length is 15 residues. Germline assignment: CDR1 SGHRS and CDR2 YFSETQ. V shed 1 base and J shed 7 bases, with 15 bases lying between them. CDR3 region: CASSLPPTELNEQFF. As DNA, the CDR3 is TGCGCCAGCAGCTTGCCCCCGACAGAGTTGAATGAGCAGTTCTTC. The whole variable domain, filled in from reference TRBV5-1 and TRBJ2-1, reads KAGVTQTPRYLIKTRGQQVTLSCSPISGHRSVSWYQQTPGQGLQFLFEYFSETQRNKGNFPGRFSGRQFSNSRSEMNVSTLELGDSALYLCASSLPPTELNEQFFGPGTRLTVL.

V usage is TRBV20-1 and J usage is TRBJ1-5; TRBD1 might be the D (5 bases). This CDR3 contains 14 residues. V gave up 5 bases and J gave up 0 bases, with 11 bases separating them. The germline V gene encodes CDR1 DFQATT and CDR2 SNEGSKA (reference sequence). Written as DNA, the CDR3 is TGCAGTGCTCGCGGGGCAAATAGCAATCAGCCCCAGCATTTT. Translated: CSARGANSNQPQHF.

The chain couples TRBV2 to TRBJ2-2; 9 bases match TRBD2. The CDR3 consists of 15 residues. CDR1 is SNHLY, CDR2 FYNNEI, per germline. Trimming took 6 bases from V and 3 from J; bases not matched to a gene: 5. CDR3 nucleotide sequence: TGTGCCAGCAGCGCTAGCGGGGCCCACACCGGGGAGCTGTTTTTT. It specifies CASSASGAHTGELFF. Together with reference TRBV2 and TRBJ2-2, the CDR3 gives the full variable domain: EPEVTQTPSHQVTQMGQEVILRCVPISNHLYFYWYRQILGQKVEFLVSFYNNEISEKSEIFDDQFSVERPDGSNFTLKIRSTKLEDSAMYFCASSASGAHTGELFFGEGSRLTVL.

CDR3 sequence reads: CSARASGGALTDTQYF. The CDR3 bases are TGCAGTGCTAGAGCTAGCGGGGGGGCTTTAACAGATACGCAGTATTTT. V gene TRBV20-1 combines with J gene TRBJ2-3, with 12 bases identical to TRBD2. Germline lookup yields CDR1 DFQATT and CDR2 SNEGSKA (reference sequence). The CDR3 has 16 residues. V was pared by 1 base and J by 3 bases, with 5 bases of the junction left unmatched.

The chain employs TRBV5-1 and TRBJ2-1; maybe TRBD2 (6 bases). Germline V CDR1 and CDR2: SGHRS, YFSETQ. The CDR3 totals 14 residues. V was pared by 2 bases and J by 3 bases, with 9 bases between. The CDR3, as DNA: TGCGCCAGCAGCTTTGGGGGAGGCTACAATGAGCAGTTCTTC. It translates to CASSFGGGYNEQFF. The entire variable domain, with the rest obtained from reference TRBV5-1 and TRBJ2-1, is as follows: KAGVTQTPRYLIKTRGQQVTLSCSPISGHRSVSWYQQTPGQGLQFLFEYFSETQRNKGNFPGRFSGRQFSNSRSEMNVSTLELGDSALYLCASSFGGGYNEQFFGPGTRLTVL.

This clonotype appeared a few times. This chain joins TRBV7-8 and TRBJ2-3, with TRBD2 matching 14 bases. CDR1 and CDR2 from the germline V gene are SGHVS and FQNEAQ. Trimming at V came to 0 bases and at J to 9 bases, leaving 5 bases not matched to a gene. There are 16 residues in the CDR3. CDR3 in amino acids: CASSLAGTSGSSTQYF. The DNA of the CDR3 is TGTGCCAGCAGCTTAGCTGGGACTAGCGGGAGTTCAACGCAGTATTTT.

This clonotype came up a few times. The chain links TRBV9 to TRBJ1-5; 9 positions agree with TRBD1. The V gene end was trimmed by 0 bases and the J gene end by 0 bases; junction bases not matched to a gene: 7. The germline gives CDR1 SGDLS, CDR2 YYNGEE. The CDR3 consists of 18 residues. CDR3: CASSVGLRDRASNQPQHF. In nucleotides, the CDR3 is TGTGCCAGCAGCGTAGGGTTAAGGGACAGGGCTAGCAATCAGCCCCAGCATTTT.

This chain joins TRBV5-1 and TRBJ2-7; 11 bases are a match to TRBD2. J lost 0 bases, V lost 1 base, and 9 bases had no gene match. This CDR3 contains 18 residues. Germline-derived CDR1 and CDR2 are SGHRS and YFSETQ. Written as DNA, the CDR3 is TGCGCCAGCAGCTTGAGGGGACTAGCGGTACCGGTCTCCTACGAGCAGTACTTC. Its protein is CASSLRGLAVPVSYEQYF. Variable domain in full (rest from reference TRBV5-1 and TRBJ2-7): KAGVTQTPRYLIKTRGQQVTLSCSPISGHRSVSWYQQTPGQGLQFLFEYFSETQRNKGNFPGRFSGRQFSNSRSEMNVSTLELGDSALYLCASSLRGLAVPVSYEQYFGPGTRLTVT.

The CDR3 spells CAIGTDRYNEQFF. CDR3 nucleotide sequence: TGTGCCATCGGGACAGACAGATACAATGAGCAGTTCTTC. V and J are TRBV10-3 and TRBJ2-1, with 7 positions matching TRBD1. The CDR3 loop spans 13 amino acids. Germline values: CDR1 ENHRY, CDR2 SYGVKD. With V trimmed by 8 bases and J by 4 bases, 5 bases remained unmatched.

This clonotype has more than one count but fewer than ten. Given a much more abundant clone one base away, this may be a read error. The CDR3 region has the DNA TGTGCCAGCAGCTTGCAGGTCAATGAGCAGTTCTTC. This translates into CASSLQVNEQFF. The rearrangement uses TRBV7-9 and TRBJ2-1; the D is unclear. Trimming left V 3 bases short and J 6 bases short, with 6 bases between. The CDR3 runs to 12 residues. CDR1 and CDR2 (germline): SEHNR, FQNEAQ (reference sequence).

The chain is built from TRBV7-2 and TRBJ2-1, with D hard to call. Germline V CDR1 and CDR2: SGHTA, FQGNSA. The V end lost 5 bases, the J end lost 4 bases, and 12 bases lay between the germline ends. The CDR3 sequence is 14 residues long. The CDR3 loop reads CASSPEGSYNEQFF. Here the CDR3 DNA reads TGTGCCAGCAGCCCGGAAGGATCTTACAATGAGCAGTTCTTC.